This TCR beta chain was obtained from a study of blood T cell repertoires in COVID-19. V shed 5 bases and J 4 bases; nucleotides not matched to a gene: 10. The CDR3 sequence is 16 residues long. Per germline, CDR1 MDHEN and CDR2 SYDVKM. Profiled with immunoSEQ multiplex PCR; TCRdb holds only in-frame clones, not every one. The sample yields around 190,000 clones, roughly 80% seen once. The TCR originated in a woman between 50 and 59 years old with acute or convalescent COVID-19. The sample comprised peripheral blood. V is TRBV28 and J is TRBJ2-1; 8 nucleotides line up with TRBD2. The CDR3 loop is CASSTLTSGVYNEQFF. The CDR3 DNA follows: TGTGCCAGCAGTACTCTCACTAGCGGAGTTTACAATGAGCAGTTCTTC.